This TCR beta chain was profiled in a study of tumor-infiltrating lymphocytes in primary liver carcinoma. V dropped 8 bases and J dropped 5 bases, with 6 bases sitting between them. Germline V gene lookup returns CDR1 SGHAT and CDR2 FQNNGV. The length of the CDR3 is 10 residues. It was from around 20-30 mg of unsorted bulk tissue that RNA and DNA were co-extracted. From 500 ng of total RNA, TCR beta-specific cDNA was reverse-transcribed using a constant-region primer. Three nested multiplex PCR rounds, a slightly modified ARM-PCR, produced the libraries for TCR beta. TRBV1-TRBV30 forward primers paired with a C-beta reverse primer were used in the first two PCR rounds, which ran about 11 cycles each. TCRdb passed the multiplex PCR reads through MiXCR, listing each CDR3 protein once. The sample lists roughly 30,000 distinct CDR3 sequences, around 70% occurring once. This clonotype was counted between two and nine times.

The source material was liver tumor tissue from sampling region 3. As to subset: tumor region T3, left-lateral pole. The sequence was obtained from a woman aged 25 to 39 with primary liver carcinoma and hepatitis B virus infection. The chain carries TRBV11-2 and TRBJ1-1; D unclear. The CDR3 here is CASLGTEAFF. Written as DNA, the CDR3 is TGTGCCAGCTTAGGTACTGAAGCTTTCTTT. Full variable domain (outside the CDR3, taken from reference TRBV11-2 and TRBJ1-1): EAGVAQSPRYKIIEKRQSVAFWCNPISGHATLYWYQQILGQGPKLLIQFQNNGVVDDSQLPKDRFSAERLKGVDSTLKIQPAKLEDSAVYLCASLGTEAFFGQGTRLTVV.